A single sample gave rise to the 16 T cell receptor beta chains below, sequenced in a study of T cell repertoires in cytomegalovirus infection. TCRdb called the reads again in MiXCR, with one record for every CDR3 protein. The repertoire consists of approximately 600,000 distinct CDR3 sequences, with 40% occurring once and the leading ten covering 48%. No antigen is known for these receptors. Sequenced here: cultured PBMCs, sampled from culture after CMV antigen stimulation. These receptors were obtained from a human donor in good health (CMV status not recorded). Some clones in this sample may be carry-over from other donors' samples.

This clonotype was detected only a few times. The chain employs TRBV6-5 and TRBJ2-3; 14 bases map to TRBD2. The CDR3 loop spans 16 amino acids. J gave up 4 bases and V 5 bases, and 5 bases lay outside the gene matches. Germline V lookup: CDR1 MNHEY, CDR2 SVGAGI. CDR3 loop: CASSGGLAGAADTQYF. The CDR3 bases are TGTGCCAGCAGTGGGGGACTAGCGGGAGCGGCAGATACGCAGTATTTT.

This clonotype was seen ten or more times. The V and J genes are TRBV12-3 or TRBV12-4 and TRBJ2-7; D not certain. The CDR3 has 11 residues. V lost 5 bases and J 2 bases, leaving 4 bases between the germline ends. Written as DNA, the CDR3 is TGTGCCAGCAGTACCGCCTACGAGCAGTACTTC. It encodes CASSTAYEQYF.

The gene calls are TRBV2 and TRBJ2-1; D call uncertain. This CDR3 comprises 12 residues. Germline assignment: CDR1 SNHLY and CDR2 FYNNEI. V shed 6 bases and J shed 6 bases, with 9 bases lying between them. The CDR3 loop reads CASRQRGNEQFF. The CDR3 region has the DNA TGTGCCAGCAGGCAGAGAGGCAATGAGCAGTTCTTC.

This chain joins TRBV12-3 or TRBV12-4 and TRBJ2-1; 10 bases are a match to TRBD1. The CDR3 extends over 17 amino acids. With V trimmed by 5 bases and J by 2 bases, 9 bases remained unmatched. The CDR3 coding sequence is TGTGCCAGCAGTCCATCCGGGACAGGGGTTCCCTACAATGAGCAGTTCTTC. Amino acid sequence: CASSPSGTGVPYNEQFF.

The CDR3 loop is CASSKQGVGEQFF. In nucleotides, the CDR3 is TGTGCCAGTAGTAAACAGGGGGTTGGTGAGCAGTTCTTC. The chain employs TRBV19 and TRBJ2-1; TRBD1 matches 8 bases. V lost 4 bases and J lost 9; bases outside the gene matches: 5. CDR1 is LNHDA, CDR2 SQIVND, per germline (reference sequence). The CDR3 contains 13 residues.

The table lists this clonotype with a few counts. V gene TRBV10-3 combines with J gene TRBJ2-2; 9 bases fit TRBD1. This CDR3 region has 17 residues. Germline CDR1 is ENHRY and CDR2 is SYGVKD. Trimming removed 2 bases from V and 5 bases from J; junction bases left unmatched: 9. The CDR3 sequence: CAISETGGVGSTGELFF. The DNA for the CDR3 is TGTGCCATCAGTGAGACAGGGGGCGTCGGCTCTACCGGGGAGCTGTTTTTT.

The chain links TRBV6-7 to TRBJ2-2; 8 bases align to TRBD2. TRBV6-7 qualifies as an ORF whose function is uncertain. The V and J ends lost 8 bases and 4 bases, in that order; junction bases with no gene match: 9. The CDR3 runs 15 residues. The CDR3 reads CASGGREVSTGELFF. As DNA, the CDR3 is TGTGCCAGCGGTGGGCGGGAGGTCTCCACCGGGGAGCTGTTTTTT.

This clonotype showed up just a few times. This chain links TRBV4-2 with TRBJ2-1; TRBD2 aligns across 8 bases. V dropped 4 bases and J dropped 8; count of bases not matched to a gene: 10. This CDR3 region has 15 residues. Germline assignment: CDR1 LGHNA and CDR2 YNFKEQ. CDR3 in DNA: TGTGCCAGCAGCCCGGGGGGGCAGGGGCCTTATGAGCAGTTCTTC. It encodes CASSPGGQGPYEQFF.

This clonotype has a handful of counts. The chain uses TRBV4-3 and TRBJ2-5; 13 nucleotides align to TRBD2. V shed 0 bases and J 2 bases; nucleotides not matched to a gene: 12. Looked up from germline, CDR1 is LGHNA and CDR2 is YSLEER. The CDR3 has 20 amino acids. The CDR3 DNA sequence: TGCGCCAGCAGCCAAGATTATAGCCTGGGACTAGCGGGACCACAAGAGACCCAGTACTTC. Encoded protein: CASSQDYSLGLAGPQETQYF.

This clonotype was seen a handful of times. The genes are TRBV11-2 and TRBJ2-5, with D maybe TRBD2 (5 bases). This CDR3 comprises 14 residues. The V gene's germline CDR1 is SGHAT and CDR2 FQNNGV. V was cut by 6 bases and J by 5 bases, with 16 bases left in between. The chain's CDR3 is CASSLFSSGETQYF. The CDR3, as DNA: TGTGCCAGCAGTCTATTTTCGTCGGGGGAGACCCAGTACTTC.

This chain links TRBV6-6 with TRBJ2-7; unclear D gene. Trimming removed 5 bases from V and 3 bases from J, with 14 bases in between. Looked up from germline, CDR1 is MNHNY and CDR2 is SVGAGI (reference sequence). The CDR3 runs to 14 residues. CDR3 bases: TGTGCCAGCAGTCTGGACCCTTCCAACTACGAGCAGTACTTC. Its protein is CASSLDPSNYEQYF.

This clonotype was found once. The chain employs TRBV6-2 or TRBV6-3 and TRBJ2-1; the match to TRBD2 covers 7 bases. The length of the CDR3 is 18 residues. The J segment lost 4 bases and the V segment lost 2 bases, leaving 14 bases of the junction unmatched. From germline, CDR1 is MNHEY and CDR2 SVGEGT. In DNA, the CDR3 is TGTGCCAGCAGTTACGATGGAAAGCGGGGTGGGGATTACAATGAGCAGTTCTTC. Protein: CASSYDGKRGGDYNEQFF.

This rearrangement joins TRBV7-2 to TRBJ2-5; possibly TRBD2 for D (7 bases). This CDR3 comprises 15 residues. The V gene's germline CDR1 is SGHTA and CDR2 FQGNSA. Trimming shortened V by 3 bases and J by 5 bases, and 16 bases separated the two germline ends. The CDR3 coding sequence is TGTGCCAGCAGCTTGGGGGGGGCTGAATCGGAGACCCAGTACTTC. Translation gives CASSLGGAESETQYF. Full variable domain (remainder filled in from reference TRBV7-2 and TRBJ2-5): GAGVSQSPSNKVTEKGKDVELRCDPISGHTALYWYRQSLGQGLEFLIYFQGNSAPDKSGLPSDRFSAERTGGSVSTLTIQRTQQEDSAVYLCASSLGGAESETQYFGPGTRLLVL.

This sequence joins TRBV4-3 and TRBJ2-3; D remains ambiguous. The CDR3 extends over 15 amino acids. The V gene lost 1 base and the J gene lost 5 bases, with 13 bases spanning the gap. Germline V lookup: CDR1 LGHNA, CDR2 YSLEER. CDR3 in amino acids: CASSQVPSDGDTQYF. In DNA, the CDR3 is TGCGCCAGCAGCCAAGTCCCCAGCGATGGAGATACGCAGTATTTT.

A few counts support this clonotype. This rearrangement joins TRBV6-1 to TRBJ2-5; D is ambiguous. The germline CDR1 and CDR2 sequences are MNHNS and SASEGT. The V end lost 8 bases, the J end lost 1 base, and 5 bases lay between the germline ends. The CDR3 runs to 11 residues. CDR3 loop: CASGPQETQYF. The CDR3 DNA reads as TGTGCCAGCGGACCCCAAGAGACCCAGTACTTC.

V is TRBV11-2 and J is TRBJ2-5; 8 positions match TRBD2. This CDR3 spans 14 amino acids. Trimming cost V 5 bases and J 5 bases; bases outside gene matches: 7. Germline assignment: CDR1 SGHAT and CDR2 FQNNGV. The CDR3 here is CASSRLAGDETQYF. In DNA form, the CDR3 reads TGTGCCAGCAGCCGTCTAGCGGGCGATGAGACCCAGTACTTC.